The 30 T cell receptor beta chains below were found in one sample sequenced in a study of T cells in Graves' hyperthyroidism and ophthalmopathy. RNA transcripts gave rise to amplified TCR beta CDR3 regions. First-round RT-PCR targeting the TCR CDR3 was performed with the HTBI primer set. TCRdb recomputed calls from the multiplex PCR reads with MiXCR, one row per CDR3 protein. The sample yields about 600,000 distinct CDR3 sequences, 14% seen once. Sequencing used blood. The receptors originated from a young woman with Graves' ophthalmopathy.

This clonotype has a handful of counts. The chain joins TRBV11-2 to TRBJ2-6; D is unclear. With 5 bases removed from V and 4 bases from J, the gap between germline ends came to 3 bases. Germline V gene sequence: CDR1 SGHAT, CDR2 FQNNGV. CDR3 length: 12 residues. The chain's CDR3 is CASSRGANVLTF. CDR3 nucleotide sequence: TGTGCCAGCAGCCGGGGGGCCAACGTCCTGACTTTC.

In this sample, this clonotype turned up a few times. The chain uses TRBV4-1 and TRBJ2-1; TRBD2 matches at 7 bases. The germline CDR1 and CDR2 sequences are MGHRA and YSYEKL. The J segment lost 8 bases and the V segment lost 2 bases, leaving 6 bases of the junction unmatched. The length of the CDR3 is 14 residues. This chain's CDR3 is CASSQSRTRDEQFF. The CDR3 region has the DNA TGCGCCAGCAGCCAATCCCGGACTAGGGATGAGCAGTTCTTC.

This clonotype was seen only once. This may be a read error: a much more frequent sequence differs by one nucleotide. This rearrangement joins TRBV20-1 to TRBJ2-5; 9 bases are shared with TRBD2. Trimming took 4 bases from V and 2 from J; bases not matched to a gene: 5. The CDR3 spans 14 residues. Per the germline V gene, CDR1 is DFQATT and CDR2 is SNEGSKA (reference sequence). CDR3 bases: TGCAGTGCTAACCGCGGGGGGGCTCAAGAGACCCAGTACTTC. This encodes CSANRGGAQETQYF.

Only a few counts were recorded for this clonotype. The chain joins TRBV18 to TRBJ2-2; D tentatively fits TRBD1 or TRBD2 (5 bases each). Germline V gene sequence: CDR1 KGHSH, CDR2 LQKENI. CDR3 size: 14 residues. V lost 3 bases to trimming and J lost 5 bases, with 10 bases between them. The CDR3 spells CASSPRGATGELFF. In DNA form, the CDR3 reads TGTGCCAGCTCACCTCGAGGGGCTACCGGGGAGCTGTTTTTT.

This clonotype appeared many times. The V call is TRBV5-1, the J call TRBJ2-5; 8 bases agree with TRBD2. The V segment lost 2 bases and the J segment 4 bases; nucleotides outside the gene matches: 7. This CDR3 spans 15 amino acids. CDR1 and CDR2 from the germline V gene are SGHRS and YFSETQ. The CDR3 region is CASSFGAGVGETQYF. In DNA form, the CDR3 reads TGCGCCAGCAGCTTTGGAGCGGGAGTTGGAGAGACCCAGTACTTC.

Ten or more counts support this clonotype. CDR3 loop: CASSQSRTPNTGELFF. The CDR3 DNA sequence: TGTGCCAGCAGCCAATCTAGGACTCCGAACACCGGGGAGCTGTTTTTT. The chain carries TRBV14 and TRBJ2-2, with D tentatively TRBD2 (5 bases). The germline V and J ends were trimmed by 2 bases and 0 bases, with 10 bases remaining between them. CDR3 size: 16 residues. Germline-derived CDR1 and CDR2 are SGHDN and FVKESK.

Ten or more counts support this clonotype. The chain's CDR3 is CASSPLSPWMNTEAFF. In nucleotides, the CDR3 is TGTGCCAGCTCACCACTTAGCCCATGGATGAACACTGAAGCTTTCTTT. V and J are TRBV18 and TRBJ1-1, with D hard to call. The V end was cut by 1 base, the J end by 0 bases, with 12 bases between. CDR3 size: 16 residues. Germline V gene sequence: CDR1 KGHSH, CDR2 LQKENI.

This clonotype was seen many times. This rearrangement joins TRBV5-5 to TRBJ1-2, with 7 bases lining up with TRBD1. Looked up from germline, CDR1 is SGHKS and CDR2 is YYEKEE (reference sequence). This CDR3 is built from 21 residues. Germline trimming cut 4 bases from V and 2 bases from J; bases unmatched to any gene: 26. CDR3 DNA: TGTGCCAGCAGCCATACTGGTCCCCAGTTGCAGGGGGACGGTCGGAACTATGGCTACACCTTC. Its translation: CASSHTGPQLQGDGRNYGYTF. Based on the CDR3 plus reference TRBV5-5 and TRBJ1-2, the full variable domain is DAGVTQSPTHLIKTRGQQVTLRCSPISGHKSVSWYQQVLGQGPQFIFQYYEKEERGRGNFPDRFSARQFPNYSSELNVNALLLGDSALYLCASSHTGPQLQGDGRNYGYTFGSGTRLTVV.

This clonotype has at least ten counts. V gene TRBV9 combines with J gene TRBJ2-5; 13 positions match TRBD2. Trimming at V came to 3 bases and at J to 4 bases, leaving 12 bases not matched to a gene. This CDR3 comprises 18 residues. Germline CDR1 reads SGDLS; CDR2 reads YYNGEE. The CDR3 loop is CASSGGTSGTHVGETQYF. The CDR3 DNA sequence: TGTGCCAGCAGCGGCGGGACTAGCGGGACCCACGTGGGAGAGACCCAGTACTTC.

V is TRBV19 and J is TRBJ2-7; D tentatively reads TRBD1 or TRBD2 (7 bases each). This CDR3 has 18 residues. CDR1 LNHDA and CDR2 SQIVND come from the germline V gene (reference sequence). Trimming pared 7 bases from V and 3 bases from J, leaving 28 bases between. CDR3 in DNA: TGTGCCAGTACCAAAAACAGGGACAGACCGGGACTACACTACGAGCAGTACTTC. Its translation: CASTKNRDRPGLHYEQYF.

At least ten counts were recorded for this clonotype. The V call is TRBV30, the J call TRBJ2-7, with D perhaps matching TRBD2 (5 bases). The length of the CDR3 is 14 residues. In germline, CDR1 is GTSNPN, CDR2 SVGIG (reference sequence). Trimming shortened V by 3 bases and J by 2 bases, and 14 bases separated the two germline ends. Written as DNA, the CDR3 is TGTGCCTGGAGCGATGAGGGATTCCCCTACGAGCAGTACTTC. Its protein product is CAWSDEGFPYEQYF. The full variable domain, its missing parts supplied by reference TRBV30 and TRBJ2-7, is SQTIHQWPATLVQPVGSPLSLECTVEGTSNPNLYWYRQAAGRGLQLLFYSVGIGQISSEVPQNLSASRPQDRQFILSSKKLLLSDSGFYLCAWSDEGFPYEQYFGPGTRLTVT.

Here the CDR3 reads CASSYSRGVEAFF. CDR3 nucleotides: TGTGCCAGCAGTTACAGCAGGGGAGTTGAAGCTTTCTTT. The chain combines TRBV6-5 with TRBJ1-1, with a weak D call TRBD1 (6 bases). This CDR3 comprises 13 residues. The V gene's germline CDR1 is MNHEY and CDR2 SVGAGI. The germline V and J ends were trimmed by 2 bases and 7 bases, with 11 bases remaining between them.

The V call is TRBV20-1, the J call TRBJ1-1, with 12 positions matching TRBD1. Germline V gene sequence: CDR1 DFQATT, CDR2 SNEGSKA (reference sequence). The J segment lost 1 base and the V segment lost 0 bases, leaving 12 bases of the junction unmatched. This CDR3 contains 19 residues. In DNA form, the CDR3 reads TGCAGTGCTAGAGACTTGATCATCCGGGACAGGGGGCCGAACACTGAAGCTTTCTTT. Residues: CSARDLIIRDRGPNTEAFF.

This clonotype has a count of ten or more. The V gene is TRBV2, the J gene TRBJ2-4, with TRBD1 identical over 8 bases. The CDR3 covers 16 residues. CDR1 and CDR2 (germline): SNHLY, FYNNEI. J was trimmed by 5 bases and V by 3 bases; bases with no gene match: 9. The CDR3 sequence is CASSELTGTGQNIQYF. In nucleotides, the CDR3 is TGTGCCAGCAGTGAGCTCACCGGGACAGGCCAAAACATTCAGTACTTC.

This clonotype was observed many times. CDR3 region: CSARGAPKKGSNTEAFF. The CDR3 bases are TGCAGTGCTAGAGGGGCCCCTAAAAAAGGGTCCAACACTGAAGCTTTCTTT. The chain joins TRBV20-1 to TRBJ1-1; no firm D call. Trimming pared 1 base from V and 2 bases from J, leaving 20 bases between. CDR3 length: 17 amino acids. The V gene's germline CDR1 is DFQATT and CDR2 SNEGSKA (reference sequence).

This clonotype appeared many times. The chain employs TRBV3-1 and TRBJ2-7; 10 nucleotides match TRBD1. The V and J ends lost 7 bases and 2 bases, in that order; junction bases with no gene match: 5. CDR1 and CDR2 from the germline V gene are LGHDT and YNNKEL (reference sequence). The CDR3 runs to 14 residues. This CDR3 is CASKPGTGAYEQYF. The CDR3 coding sequence is TGTGCCAGCAAGCCGGGGACAGGGGCCTACGAGCAGTACTTC.

This clonotype appeared many times. V and J are TRBV20-1 and TRBJ2-1; D may be TRBD1 (6 bases). Looked up from germline, CDR1 is DFQATT and CDR2 is SNEGSKA (reference sequence). This CDR3 spans 15 amino acids. Between the trimmed V and J ends, which lost 2 bases and 3 bases, there was a span of 14 bases. The CDR3 loop is CSARRAGVYYNEQFF. The CDR3, as DNA: TGCAGTGCTAGAAGGGCAGGGGTCTACTACAATGAGCAGTTCTTC.

The sample holds many counts of this clonotype. This chain links TRBV27 with TRBJ1-5; tentatively, D is TRBD1 (6 bases). The CDR3 runs 16 residues. Per the germline V gene, CDR1 is MNHEY and CDR2 is SMNVEV (reference sequence). V gave up 5 bases and J gave up 0 bases, with 14 bases separating them. The CDR3 region is CASSIRDTRSNQPQHF. The CDR3 nucleotides read TGTGCCAGCAGTATACGGGACACACGTAGCAATCAGCCCCAGCATTTT.

This clonotype has at least ten counts. The rearrangement joins TRBV4-3 to TRBJ2-1; D remains unclear. CDR1 LGHNA and CDR2 YSLEER come from the germline V gene. This CDR3 region has 17 residues. The germline V and J ends were trimmed by 1 base and 8 bases, with 21 bases remaining between them. The CDR3 sequence is CASSQGSLSSGWDEQFF. CDR3 in DNA: TGCGCCAGCAGCCAAGGCTCGCTGAGTTCTGGTTGGGATGAGCAGTTCTTC.

This clonotype was counted many times. The rearrangement links TRBV27 to TRBJ1-1, with D perhaps matching TRBD1 (5 bases). Looked up from germline, CDR1 is MNHEY and CDR2 is SMNVEV (reference sequence). Deletions cut 3 bases from V and 0 bases from J, with 8 bases between. CDR3 length: 14 amino acids. The CDR3 sequence is CASSFGGVNTEAFF. CDR3 DNA: TGTGCCAGCAGTTTTGGAGGGGTGAACACTGAAGCTTTCTTT.

This rearrangement joins TRBV15 to TRBJ1-1; possibly TRBD1 for D (5 bases). With 4 bases removed from V and 5 bases from J, the gap between germline ends came to 14 bases. Germline assignment: CDR1 LNHNV and CDR2 YYDKDF (reference sequence). The CDR3 totals 14 residues. The CDR3 sequence is CATSIRQLGTEAFF. The CDR3 DNA reads as TGTGCCACCAGCATAAGACAGCTTGGGACTGAAGCTTTCTTT. Full variable domain (remainder filled in from reference TRBV15 and TRBJ1-1): DAMVIQNPRYQVTQFGKPVTLSCSQTLNHNVMYWYQQKSSQAPKLLFHYYDKDFNNEADTPDNFQSRRPNTSFCFLDIRSPGLGDTAMYLCATSIRQLGTEAFFGQGTRLTVV.

This clonotype occurred many times. This chain uses TRBV7-9 with TRBJ2-1; D is undetermined. V lost 1 base and J lost 14, with 12 bases in between. Per the germline V gene, CDR1 is SEHNR and CDR2 is FQNEAQ (reference sequence). This CDR3 has 12 amino acids. Written as DNA, the CDR3 is TGTGCCAGCAGCTTAGGGACGGACCATGAGTTCTTC. Its translation: CASSLGTDHEFF.

A few counts support this clonotype. The chain combines TRBV4-2 with TRBJ2-7, with TRBD2 matching over 13 bases. CDR1 and CDR2 from the germline V gene are LGHNA and YNFKEQ. This CDR3 has 18 amino acids. J lost 3 bases, V lost 1 base, and 9 bases had no gene match. CDR3 sequence (DNA): TGTGCCAGCAGCCAAGGAAGACTAGCGGGAGGTATCGTCTACGAGCAGTACTTC. It specifies CASSQGRLAGGIVYEQYF.

This clonotype appeared many times. Here the CDR3 reads CASRRGSYEQYF. As DNA, the CDR3 is TGTGCCAGCAGGCGGGGATCCTACGAGCAGTACTTC. This rearrangement joins TRBV28 to TRBJ2-7; D might be TRBD2 (6 bases). Trimming stripped 6 bases from V and 1 base from J, with 7 bases between. This CDR3 region has 12 residues. CDR1 is MDHEN and CDR2 is SYDVKM in the germline V gene.

This clonotype occurred a few times. The rearrangement links TRBV14 to TRBJ2-3; D call uncertain. The V gene's germline CDR1 is SGHDN and CDR2 FVKESK. V lost 3 bases and J 4 bases, leaving 14 bases between the germline ends. CDR3 length equals 15 residues. CDR3 sequence reads: CASSQVRSPADTQYF. CDR3 nucleotides: TGTGCCAGCAGCCAGGTTCGGAGCCCAGCAGATACGCAGTATTTT.

The chain uses TRBV3-1 and TRBJ2-6, with unresolved D. The V end lost 3 bases, the J end lost 2 bases, and 5 bases lay between the germline ends. The CDR3 is made up of 14 amino acids. The germline V gene encodes CDR1 LGHDT and CDR2 YNNKEL (reference sequence). CDR3 sequence: CASSQSTGANVLTF. The CDR3 DNA follows: TGTGCCAGCAGCCAGTCGACTGGGGCCAACGTCCTGACTTTC.

This clonotype has a count of ten or more. The V call is TRBV11-3, the J call TRBJ1-1; perhaps TRBD1 as D (5 bases). The CDR3 consists of 15 residues. The V end lost 5 bases, the J end lost 1 base, and 14 bases lay between the germline ends. The germline gives CDR1 SGHNT, CDR2 YENEEA. The CDR3 nucleotides read TGTGCCAGCAGCCCTCGGGGCGAGGGGAACACTGAAGCTTTCTTT. It yields the protein CASSPRGEGNTEAFF.

This clonotype was detected a few times. This chain connects TRBV30 to TRBJ2-1, with a tentative D call TRBD1 (6 bases). CDR3 length: 15 amino acids. The V end was cut by 6 bases, the J end by 0 bases, with 15 bases between. Germline loops: CDR1 GTSNPN, CDR2 SVGIG (reference sequence). DNA for the CDR3: TGTGCCTGTTCCGGGACACTTAGCTCCTACAATGAGCAGTTCTTC. It yields the protein CACSGTLSSYNEQFF.

About this clonotype itself: This could be a read error, since a much larger clone is one nucleotide away. This sequence joins TRBV6-1 and TRBJ1-3; D not certain. This CDR3 has 16 residues. Germline CDR1 and CDR2: MNHNS and SASEGT. Trimming stripped 1 base from V and 4 bases from J, with 14 bases between. The CDR3 reads CASSEESWAGGNTIYF. CDR3 coding DNA: TGTGCCAGCAGTGAAGAGTCTTGGGCAGGAGGAAACACCATATATTTT.

This clonotype was picked up a small number of times. The rearrangement joins TRBV5-5 to TRBJ1-1, with 11 bases fitting TRBD1. The germline gives CDR1 SGHKS, CDR2 YYEKEE (reference sequence). The CDR3 consists of 15 residues. Trimming took 4 bases from V and 3 from J; bases not matched to a gene: 5. CDR3 in amino acids: CASSPDRGLDTEAFF. The CDR3 DNA reads as TGTGCCAGCAGCCCGGACAGGGGGCTGGACACTGAAGCTTTCTTT.